These 20 T cell receptor beta chains originate from one sample sequenced in a study of blood T cell repertoires in COVID-19 (dated by TCRdb to about 2020). The library was made by the immunoSEQ multiplex PCR assay. This is the immuneACCESS table as TCRdb keeps it, with only in-frame sequences that have V and J called. A part of the clones is gone; compared with another copy, unresolved V genes explain less than half, and the rest is unexplained. This sample gives around 130,000 clones in total; just over 85% of them show up just once. The ten largest make up 4% to 5.5% of the sample. The specimen was peripheral blood. Every receptor here comes from a man aged 35 to 55 with acute or convalescent COVID-19.

The rearrangement joins TRBV19 to TRBJ1-2, with D perhaps matching TRBD1 (5 bases). Germline assignment: CDR1 LNHDA and CDR2 SQIVND (reference sequence). V shed 3 bases and J shed 2 bases, with 10 bases lying between them. CDR3 length: 14 residues. The CDR3 sequence: CASSIRAGNYGYTF. The CDR3 DNA is TGTGCCAGTAGTATTCGGGCAGGGAACTATGGCTACACCTTC.

The chain recombines TRBV7-6 with TRBJ1-2, with D perhaps TRBD1 (6 bases). Between the trimmed V and J ends, which lost 2 bases and 7 bases, there was a span of 17 bases. The V gene's germline CDR1 is SGHVS and CDR2 FNYEAQ. This CDR3 region has 15 residues. The CDR3 loop is CASSLNDRTFGGYTF. The CDR3 DNA reads TGTGCCAGCAGCTTAAACGACAGGACGTTCGGTGGCTACACCTTC.

This clone was seen a few times. V is TRBV18 and J is TRBJ1-6; tentative D call: TRBD1 (6 bases). V lost 4 bases, J lost 8 bases, and 15 bases lay in between. Germline V CDR1 and CDR2: KGHSH, LQKENI. The CDR3 consists of 15 residues. In DNA form, the CDR3 reads TGTGCCAGCTCACTCGGACAGCCAAGGGATTCACCCCTCCACTTT. It translates to CASSLGQPRDSPLHF. Full variable domain (rest looked up from reference TRBV18 and TRBJ1-6): NAGVMQNPRHLVRRRGQEARLRCSPMKGHSHVYWYRQLPEEGLKFMVYLQKENIIDESGMPKERFSAEFPKEGPSILRIQQVVRGDSAAYFCASSLGQPRDSPLHFGNGTRLTVT.

Only one count was recorded for this clone. The V gene is TRBV6-1, the J gene TRBJ1-1, with D possibly matching TRBD1 (5 bases). Deletions cut 2 bases from V and 5 bases from J, with 6 bases between. The CDR3 is 12 amino acids. Germline V gene lookup returns CDR1 MNHNS and CDR2 SASEGT. The CDR3 spells CASSERGTEAFF. The CDR3 region has the DNA TGTGCCAGCAGTGAACGGGGGACTGAAGCTTTCTTT.

The chain carries TRBV7-2 and TRBJ1-4; tentatively, D is TRBD1 (5 bases). V was trimmed by 5 bases and J by 0 bases, leaving 10 bases between them. The length of the CDR3 is 15 residues. Germline V lookup: CDR1 SGHTA, CDR2 FQGNSA. CDR3 DNA sequence: TGTGCCAGCAGCCCGACAGCACCAACTAATGAAAAACTGTTTTTT. Translating gives CASSPTAPTNEKLFF.

J is TRBJ1-1 and V is TRBV5-1; the D gene is possibly TRBD1 (5 bases). V dropped 4 bases and J dropped 4 bases, with 17 bases sitting between them. CDR1 and CDR2 (germline): SGHRS, YFSETQ. The CDR3 spans 15 residues. CDR3 loop: CASSLGLLGGTEAFF. Written as DNA, the CDR3 is TGCGCCAGCAGCCTGGGACTTTTGGGAGGCACTGAAGCTTTCTTT.

This sequence joins TRBV7-8 and TRBJ1-6, with D hard to call. The CDR3 sequence is 15 residues long. V lost 1 base and J lost 9, with 13 bases in between. CDR1 is SGHVS and CDR2 is FQNEAQ in the germline V gene. CDR3 amino acids: CASSLVQALSSPLHF. Here the CDR3 DNA reads TGTGCCAGCAGCTTAGTTCAGGCACTCAGTTCACCCCTCCACTTT.

J is TRBJ2-7 and V is TRBV5-1; TRBD2 might be the D (5 bases). From germline, CDR1 is SGHRS and CDR2 YFSETQ. The CDR3 runs to 15 residues. V lost 4 bases and J lost 4, with 18 bases in between. CDR3 in DNA: TGCGCCAGCAGCCCCTTAGCCGCCGGGGAATACGAGCAGTACTTC. Amino acids: CASSPLAAGEYEQYF.

The V call is TRBV10-3, the J call TRBJ2-7; TRBD1 matches at 9 bases. With V trimmed by 4 bases and J by 2 bases, 6 bases remained unmatched. CDR3 length equals 15 residues. Germline CDR1 ENHRY, CDR2 SYGVKD. The CDR3: CAISVGQGPTYEQYF. The CDR3, as DNA: TGTGCCATCAGTGTAGGACAGGGGCCCACCTACGAGCAGTACTTC.

V gene TRBV25-1 combines with J gene TRBJ1-4; TRBD1 might be the D (6 bases). The germline V and J ends were trimmed by 4 bases and 6 bases, with 15 bases remaining between them. This CDR3 has 15 amino acids. Germline values: CDR1 MGHDK, CDR2 SYGVNS. CDR3 region: CASSAPGHSYEKLFF. The DNA for the CDR3 is TGTGCCAGCAGTGCCCCGGGACATTCGTATGAAAAACTGTTTTTT.

The V gene is TRBV6-5, the J gene TRBJ2-1; D is uncertain. The germline V gene encodes CDR1 MNHEY and CDR2 SVGAGI. The CDR3 length is 12 residues. V dropped 5 bases and J dropped 7 bases, with 9 bases sitting between them. CDR3: CASSTNRNEQFF. CDR3 nucleotides: TGTGCCAGCAGTACTAACCGGAATGAGCAGTTCTTC.

This sequence joins TRBV6-5 and TRBJ2-5; D is ambiguous. The CDR3 has 12 amino acids. CDR1 is MNHEY, CDR2 SVGAGI, per germline. Trimming left V 6 bases short and J 5 bases short, with 10 bases between. CDR3 amino acids: CASRHDTETQYF. For the CDR3, the DNA is TGTGCCAGCAGACACGATACGGAGACCCAGTACTTC.

The chain has TRBV7-2 and TRBJ2-7; 7 nucleotides align to TRBD2. The V and J ends lost 5 bases and 2 bases, in that order; junction bases with no gene match: 6. Germline loops: CDR1 SGHTA, CDR2 FQGNSA. The CDR3 is 14 residues long. The CDR3 DNA reads TGTGCCAGCAGCCATGGACTAGACCCCTACGAGCAGTACTTC. This sequence encodes CASSHGLDPYEQYF.

The rearrangement joins TRBV20-1 to TRBJ1-1; D remains ambiguous. The CDR3 has 11 residues. Germline V gives CDR1 DFQATT, CDR2 SNEGSKA (reference sequence). V lost 6 bases, J lost 5 bases, and 10 bases lay in between. CDR3 loop: CSAHSVTEAFF. The CDR3 coding sequence is TGCAGTGCCCACAGTGTTACTGAAGCTTTCTTT.

Only a few counts were recorded for this clone. The V and J genes are TRBV19 and TRBJ1-1, with a weak D call TRBD1 (6 bases). The CDR3 sequence is 15 residues long. CDR1 and CDR2 (germline): LNHDA, SQIVND (reference sequence). The germline V and J ends were trimmed by 3 bases and 3 bases, with 14 bases remaining between them. In DNA form, the CDR3 reads TGTGCCAGTAGTATCCGGACAGCGGGAGACACTGAAGCTTTCTTT. It is translated as CASSIRTAGDTEAFF.

The rearrangement uses TRBV12-3 or TRBV12-4 and TRBJ1-1; D is undetermined. The CDR3 runs 13 residues. Trimming stripped 7 bases from V and 4 bases from J, with 13 bases between. The CDR3 sequence is CASTQTERTEAFF. Written as DNA, the CDR3 is TGTGCCAGCACCCAAACAGAACGCACTGAAGCTTTCTTT.

The rearrangement uses TRBV6-1 and TRBJ2-7; tentatively, D is TRBD1 (6 bases). The CDR3 has 15 residues. Trimming pared 0 bases from V and 0 bases from J, leaving 9 bases between. The V gene's germline CDR1 is MNHNS and CDR2 SASEGT. The CDR3 nucleotides read TGTGCCAGCAGTGAAGCGGGGACATACTCCTACGAGCAGTACTTC. Translated: CASSEAGTYSYEQYF.

This chain links TRBV7-2 with TRBJ1-1; the match to TRBD1 covers 8 bases. The CDR3 runs to 16 residues. The J segment lost 5 bases and the V segment lost 2 bases, leaving 10 bases of the junction unmatched. CDR1 and CDR2 from the germline V gene are SGHTA and FQGNSA. The CDR3 coding sequence is TGTGCCAGCAGCTTATCCTGGACAGGGAAAAGGACTGAAGCTTTCTTT. This sequence encodes CASSLSWTGKRTEAFF.

The rearrangement joins TRBV5-5 to TRBJ2-2; 8 nucleotides match TRBD2. The CDR3 extends over 17 amino acids. The J segment lost 6 bases and the V segment lost 4 bases, leaving 14 bases of the junction unmatched. CDR1 and CDR2 (germline): SGHKS, YYEKEE (reference sequence). For the CDR3, the DNA is TGTGCCAGCAGCACAGCCACGGGGGGGCTGGTTGCCGGGGAGCTGTTTTTT. Translated: CASSTATGGLVAGELFF.

The genes are TRBV19 and TRBJ2-1; the D gene is possibly TRBD2 (6 bases). CDR3 size: 15 residues. The ends were cut back, 5 bases at V and 6 bases at J, with 17 bases in the middle. From germline, CDR1 is LNHDA and CDR2 SQIVND (reference sequence). The CDR3 nucleotides are TGTGCCAGTAGTTTGCGGGGTCAGACTCGCAATGAGCAGTTCTTC. Translation: CASSLRGQTRNEQFF.